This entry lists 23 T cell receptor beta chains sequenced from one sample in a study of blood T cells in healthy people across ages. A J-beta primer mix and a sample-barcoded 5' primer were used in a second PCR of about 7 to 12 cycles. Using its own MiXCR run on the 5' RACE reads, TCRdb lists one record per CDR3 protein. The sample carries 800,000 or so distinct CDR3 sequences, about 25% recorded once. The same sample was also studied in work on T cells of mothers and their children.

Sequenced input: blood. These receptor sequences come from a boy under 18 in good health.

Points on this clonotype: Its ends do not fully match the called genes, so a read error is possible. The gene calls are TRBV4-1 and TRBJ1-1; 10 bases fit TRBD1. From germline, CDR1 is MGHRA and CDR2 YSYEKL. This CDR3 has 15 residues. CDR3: CASSQDGQGGTETFF. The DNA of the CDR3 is TGCGCCAGCAGCCAAGACGGACAGGGGGGGACTGAAACTTTCTTT.

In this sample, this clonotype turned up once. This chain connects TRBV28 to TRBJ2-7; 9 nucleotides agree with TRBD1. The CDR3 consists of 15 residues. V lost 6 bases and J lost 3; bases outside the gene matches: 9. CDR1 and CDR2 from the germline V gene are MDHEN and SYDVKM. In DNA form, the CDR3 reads TGTGCCAGCAGAGATCCCGGGACAGGGCTCTACGAGCAGTACTTC. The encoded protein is CASRDPGTGLYEQYF.

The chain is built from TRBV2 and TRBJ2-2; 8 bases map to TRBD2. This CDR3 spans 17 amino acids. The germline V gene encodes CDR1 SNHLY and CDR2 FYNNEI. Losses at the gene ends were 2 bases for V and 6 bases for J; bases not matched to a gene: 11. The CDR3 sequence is CASSERGSGLGSGELFF. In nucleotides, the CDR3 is TGTGCCAGCAGTGAAAGGGGGTCGGGACTAGGGTCCGGGGAGCTGTTTTTT.

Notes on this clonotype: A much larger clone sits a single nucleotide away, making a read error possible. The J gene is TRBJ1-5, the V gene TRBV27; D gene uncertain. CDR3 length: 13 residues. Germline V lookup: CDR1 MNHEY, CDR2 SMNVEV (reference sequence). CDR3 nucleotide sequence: TGTGCCGGCAGTTTAACGGGCAATCAGCCCCAGCATTTT. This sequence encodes CAGSLTGNQPQHF.

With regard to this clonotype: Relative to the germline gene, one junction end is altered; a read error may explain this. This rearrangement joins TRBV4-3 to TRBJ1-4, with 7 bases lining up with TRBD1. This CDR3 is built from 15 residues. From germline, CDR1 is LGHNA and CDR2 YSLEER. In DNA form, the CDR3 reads TGCGCCAGCAGCCAAGGACAGGGCCCTGCAGGAGGCCGAATTTTT. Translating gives CASSQGQGPAGGRIF.

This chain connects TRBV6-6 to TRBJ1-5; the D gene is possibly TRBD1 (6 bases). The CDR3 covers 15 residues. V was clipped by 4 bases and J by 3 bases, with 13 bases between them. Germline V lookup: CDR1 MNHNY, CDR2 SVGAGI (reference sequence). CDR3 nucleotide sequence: TGTGCCAGCAGTTTCCGAGACAGGACCAATCAGCCCCAGCATTTT. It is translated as CASSFRDRTNQPQHF.

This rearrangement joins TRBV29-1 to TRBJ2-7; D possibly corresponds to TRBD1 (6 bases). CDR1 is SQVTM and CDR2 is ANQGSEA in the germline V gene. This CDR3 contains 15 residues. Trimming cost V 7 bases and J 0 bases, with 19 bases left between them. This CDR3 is CSGLGAGLSSYEQYF. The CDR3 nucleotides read TGCAGCGGTCTGGGGGCCGGCCTTAGCTCCTACGAGCAGTACTTC.

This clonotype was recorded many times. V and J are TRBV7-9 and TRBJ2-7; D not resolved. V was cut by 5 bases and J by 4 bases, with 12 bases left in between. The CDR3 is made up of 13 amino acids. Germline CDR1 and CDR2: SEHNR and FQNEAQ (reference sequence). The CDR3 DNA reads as TGTGCCAGCAGCCCCACGGAAAGTTACGAGCAGTACTTC. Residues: CASSPTESYEQYF.

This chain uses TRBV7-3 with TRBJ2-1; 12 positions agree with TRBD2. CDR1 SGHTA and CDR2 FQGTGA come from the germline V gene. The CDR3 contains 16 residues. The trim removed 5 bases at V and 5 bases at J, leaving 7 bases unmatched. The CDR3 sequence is CASSKSWTSGNNEQFF. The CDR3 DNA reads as TGTGCCAGCAGCAAATCGTGGACTAGCGGGAACAATGAGCAGTTCTTC.

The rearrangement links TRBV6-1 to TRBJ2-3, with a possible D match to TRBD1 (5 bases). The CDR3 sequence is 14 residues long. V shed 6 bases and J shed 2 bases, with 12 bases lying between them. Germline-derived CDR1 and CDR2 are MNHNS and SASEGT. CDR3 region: CASRPDRFTDTQYF. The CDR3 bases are TGTGCCAGCAGACCTGACAGATTCACAGATACGCAGTATTTT.

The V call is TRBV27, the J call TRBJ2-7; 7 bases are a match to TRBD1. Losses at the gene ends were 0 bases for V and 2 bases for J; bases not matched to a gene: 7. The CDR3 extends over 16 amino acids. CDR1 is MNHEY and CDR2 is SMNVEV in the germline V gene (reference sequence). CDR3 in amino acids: CASSLSVGGITYEQYF. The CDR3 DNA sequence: TGTGCCAGCAGTTTATCGGTAGGGGGCATCACCTACGAGCAGTACTTC.

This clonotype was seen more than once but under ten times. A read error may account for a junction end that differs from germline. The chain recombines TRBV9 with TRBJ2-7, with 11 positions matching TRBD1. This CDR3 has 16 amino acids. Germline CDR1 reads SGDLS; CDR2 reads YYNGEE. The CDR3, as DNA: TGTGCCAGCAGTCCGGGACAGGGGGGCGTTTCCTACGGGCAGTACTTC. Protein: CASSPGQGGVSYGQYF.

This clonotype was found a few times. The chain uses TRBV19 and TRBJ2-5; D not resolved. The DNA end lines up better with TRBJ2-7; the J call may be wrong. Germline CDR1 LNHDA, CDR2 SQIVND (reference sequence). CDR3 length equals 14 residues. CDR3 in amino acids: CASRQRASSYEQYF. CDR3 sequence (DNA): TGTGCCAGTAGACAGCGCGCGAGCTCCTACGAGCAGTACTTC.

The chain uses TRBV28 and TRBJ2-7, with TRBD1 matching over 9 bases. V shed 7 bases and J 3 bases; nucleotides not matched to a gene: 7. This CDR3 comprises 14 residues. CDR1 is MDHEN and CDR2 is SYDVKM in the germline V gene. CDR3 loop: CASTTDRGLYEQYF. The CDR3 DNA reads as TGTGCCAGCACCACGGACAGGGGCCTCTACGAGCAGTACTTC.

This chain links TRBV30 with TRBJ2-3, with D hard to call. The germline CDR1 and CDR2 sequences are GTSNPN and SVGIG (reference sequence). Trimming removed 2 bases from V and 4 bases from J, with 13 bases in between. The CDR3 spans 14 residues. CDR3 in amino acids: CAWSWRSLPDTQYF. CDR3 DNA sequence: TGTGCCTGGAGTTGGAGAAGCCTCCCAGATACGCAGTATTTT.

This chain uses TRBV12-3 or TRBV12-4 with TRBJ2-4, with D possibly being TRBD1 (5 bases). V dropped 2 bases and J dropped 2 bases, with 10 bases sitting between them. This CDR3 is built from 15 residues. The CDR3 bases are TGTGCCAGCAGTTTACACCAGGGTACCAAAAACATTCAGTACTTC. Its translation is CASSLHQGTKNIQYF.

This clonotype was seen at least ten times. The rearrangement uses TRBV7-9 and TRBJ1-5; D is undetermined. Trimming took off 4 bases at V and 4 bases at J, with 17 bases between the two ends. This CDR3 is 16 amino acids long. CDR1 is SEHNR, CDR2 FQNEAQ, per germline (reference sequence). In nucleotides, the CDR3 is TGTGCCAGCAGCTCGAGTACGGGGTTGGGGAATCAGCCCCAGCATTTT. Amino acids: CASSSSTGLGNQPQHF.

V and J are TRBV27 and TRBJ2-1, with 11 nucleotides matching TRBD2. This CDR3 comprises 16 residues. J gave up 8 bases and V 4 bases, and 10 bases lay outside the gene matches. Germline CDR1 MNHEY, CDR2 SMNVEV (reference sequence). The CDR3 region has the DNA TGTGCCAGCAGTTCACTCTTAGCGGGAGGGCCTCATGAGCAGTTCTTC. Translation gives CASSSLLAGGPHEQFF.

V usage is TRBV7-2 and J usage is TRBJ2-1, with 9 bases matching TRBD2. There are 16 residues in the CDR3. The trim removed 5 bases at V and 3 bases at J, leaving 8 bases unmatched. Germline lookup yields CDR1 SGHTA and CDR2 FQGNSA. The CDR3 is CASSPLAGKGYNEQFF. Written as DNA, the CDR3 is TGTGCCAGCAGCCCCCTAGCGGGGAAAGGCTACAATGAGCAGTTCTTC.

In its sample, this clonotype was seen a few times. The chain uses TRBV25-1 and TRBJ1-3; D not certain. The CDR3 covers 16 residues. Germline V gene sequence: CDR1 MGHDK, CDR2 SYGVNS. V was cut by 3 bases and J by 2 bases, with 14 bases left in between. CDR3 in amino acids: CASSEYGRLTGNTIYF. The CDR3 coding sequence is TGTGCCAGCAGTGAGTACGGCAGGCTCACTGGAAACACCATATATTTT.

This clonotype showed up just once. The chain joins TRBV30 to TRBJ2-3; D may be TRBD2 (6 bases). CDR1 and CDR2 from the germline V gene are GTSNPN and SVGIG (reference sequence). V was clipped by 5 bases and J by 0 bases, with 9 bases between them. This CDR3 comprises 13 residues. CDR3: CAWRGSSTDTQYF. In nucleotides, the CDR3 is TGTGCCTGGCGGGGGTCTAGCACAGATACGCAGTATTTT.

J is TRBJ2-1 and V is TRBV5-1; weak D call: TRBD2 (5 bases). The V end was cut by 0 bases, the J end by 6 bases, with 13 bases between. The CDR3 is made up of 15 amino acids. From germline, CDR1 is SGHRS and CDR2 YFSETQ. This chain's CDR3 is CASSLAAFGGNEQFF. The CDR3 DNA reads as TGCGCCAGCAGCTTGGCCGCTTTTGGAGGCAATGAGCAGTTCTTC. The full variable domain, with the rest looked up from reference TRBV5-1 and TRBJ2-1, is KAGVTQTPRYLIKTRGQQVTLSCSPISGHRSVSWYQQTPGQGLQFLFEYFSETQRNKGNFPGRFSGRQFSNSRSEMNVSTLELGDSALYLCASSLAAFGGNEQFFGPGTRLTVL.

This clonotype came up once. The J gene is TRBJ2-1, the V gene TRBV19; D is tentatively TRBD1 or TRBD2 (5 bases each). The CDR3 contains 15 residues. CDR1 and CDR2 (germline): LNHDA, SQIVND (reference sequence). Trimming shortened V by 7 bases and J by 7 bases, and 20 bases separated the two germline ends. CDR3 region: CASTLGDVAFNEQFF. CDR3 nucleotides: TGTGCCAGTACCCTGGGGGACGTTGCTTTTAATGAGCAGTTCTTC.